The 18 T cell receptor beta chains below come from one sample, sequenced in a study of T-cell reconstitution after alpha-beta-depleted transplantation in children. Researchers prepared the TCRbeta library using unique molecular identifiers, the study reports. TCRdb used MiXCR to reprocess the PCR reads, holding one entry per CDR3 protein. Seen here are 300,000 to 350,000 distinct CDR3 sequences, about a sixth observed once, and the top ten hold about 41%. Sample: PBMCs, mostly from graft donor cells, taken 360 days after TCRalphabeta/CD19-depleted stem cell transplant. These receptor sequences come from a male patient aged 2 to 9 who had a stem cell transplant for acute lymphoblastic leukemia, so the T cells may come from the graft donor.

J is TRBJ2-5 and V is TRBV6-6, with TRBD1 as a possible D gene (5 bases). Germline V gives CDR1 MNHNY, CDR2 SVGAGI (reference sequence). Trimming stripped 6 bases from V and 5 bases from J, with 7 bases between. The CDR3 sequence is 11 residues long. This chain's CDR3 is CASRQEETQYF. Written as DNA, the CDR3 is TGTGCCAGCAGACAGGAGGAGACCCAGTACTTC.

This clonotype was observed a handful of times. V and J are TRBV12-3 or TRBV12-4 and TRBJ1-5; D is perhaps TRBD1 (5 bases). Trimming took off 6 bases at V and 4 bases at J, with 10 bases between the two ends. The CDR3 is 13 amino acids. In nucleotides, the CDR3 is TGTGCCAGCAGCCCGACAGTGAATCAGCCCCAGCATTTT. Its translation is CASSPTVNQPQHF.

The genes are TRBV10-1 and TRBJ2-5, with D possibly being TRBD2 (5 bases). Trimming removed 8 bases at V and 7 bases at J, with 17 bases between. Per the germline V gene, CDR1 is WNHNN and CDR2 is SYGVQD (reference sequence). The CDR3 consists of 13 residues. CDR3 protein: CASGAKRDGTQYF. CDR3 coding DNA: TGCGCCAGCGGCGCGAAACGGGATGGGACCCAGTACTTC.

V and J are TRBV29-1 and TRBJ2-2; 9 nucleotides line up with TRBD2. V shed 4 bases, J shed 3 bases, and the junction held 3 bases outside the gene matches. CDR3 size: 14 residues. CDR1 is SQVTM, CDR2 ANQGSEA, per germline. This CDR3 reads CSVVASGDTGELFF. The CDR3 DNA reads as TGCAGCGTTGTGGCTAGCGGGGACACCGGGGAGCTGTTTTTT.

The rearrangement uses TRBV6-2 or TRBV6-3 and TRBJ2-7, with 7 bases that match TRBD2. Trimming cost V 1 base and J 2 bases; bases outside gene matches: 5. In germline, CDR1 is MNHEY, CDR2 SVGEGT. The CDR3 consists of 15 residues. CDR3 region: CASSYWGGEAYEQYF. As DNA, the CDR3 is TGTGCCAGCAGTTACTGGGGAGGGGAGGCCTACGAGCAGTACTTC.

The chain couples TRBV15 to TRBJ2-2; D is unresolved. V lost 4 bases, J lost 7 bases, and 7 bases lay in between. Per the germline V gene, CDR1 is LNHNV and CDR2 is YYDKDF (reference sequence). The CDR3 is 12 residues long. This chain's CDR3 is CATSTRGGELFF. The CDR3 DNA follows: TGTGCCACCAGCACCCGCGGCGGGGAGCTGTTTTTT.

V and J are TRBV5-4 and TRBJ2-7; TRBD1 is a possible D gene (5 bases). Trimming took 0 bases from V and 0 from J, leaving 10 bases between them. Germline lookup yields CDR1 SGHNT and CDR2 YYREEE (reference sequence). The CDR3 has 15 residues. In DNA, the CDR3 is TGTGCCAGCAGCTTGGGTTGGGGCAGCTCCTACGAGCAGTACTTC. Protein product: CASSLGWGSSYEQYF.

The genes are TRBV28 and TRBJ2-2, with 8 positions matching TRBD1. The CDR3 loop spans 14 amino acids. Germline V CDR1 and CDR2: MDHEN, SYDVKM. V dropped 3 bases and J dropped 16; count of bases not matched to a gene: 13. CDR3 sequence (DNA): TGTGCCAGCAGTTTGGTCTTCGGACAGGGTGTTTGGTTTTTT. Residues: CASSLVFGQGVWFF. Variable domain in full (rest from reference TRBV28 and TRBJ2-2): DVKVTQSSRYLVKRTGEKVFLECVQDMDHENMFWYRQDPGLGLRLIYFSYDVKMKEKGDIPEGYSVSREKKERFSLILESASTNQTSMYLCASSLVFGQGVWFFGEGSRLTVL.

The chain carries TRBV6-4 and TRBJ2-1; no reliable D call. Germline V lookup: CDR1 MRHNA, CDR2 SNTAGT. The CDR3 is 15 amino acids. V was clipped by 6 bases and J by 0 bases, with 12 bases between them. The CDR3 coding sequence is TGTGCCAGCAGAGCAACAATGAGCTCCTACAATGAGCAGTTCTTC. This sequence encodes CASRATMSSYNEQFF.

The table lists this clonotype with a few counts. This rearrangement joins TRBV9 to TRBJ1-1; D call uncertain. There are 15 residues in the CDR3. Trimming cost V 4 bases and J 0 bases, with 13 bases left between them. Germline loops: CDR1 SGDLS, CDR2 YYNGEE. In DNA, the CDR3 is TGTGCCAGCAGCCCGGGTGGTGGCCTGAACACTGAAGCTTTCTTT. It specifies CASSPGGGLNTEAFF.

This clonotype was counted at least ten times. The chain recombines TRBV20-1 with TRBJ1-2, with D hard to call. Trimming pared 4 bases from V and 0 bases from J, leaving 15 bases between. Germline V gene data show CDR1 as DFQATT and CDR2 as SNEGSKA (reference sequence). This CDR3 is 15 amino acids long. The CDR3 here is CSAIDAGASNYGYTF. CDR3 nucleotides: TGCAGTGCTATTGATGCGGGCGCTTCTAACTATGGCTACACCTTC.

The chain combines TRBV12-3 or TRBV12-4 with TRBJ2-3; TRBD2 agrees at 14 bases. V dropped 6 bases and J dropped 2; count of bases not matched to a gene: 10. The CDR3 has 18 amino acids. CDR3 sequence reads: CASSRGLAGVGATDTQYF. CDR3 DNA sequence: TGTGCCAGCAGCCGGGGACTAGCGGGAGTAGGGGCCACAGATACGCAGTATTTT.

This clonotype was seen at least ten times. The J gene is TRBJ2-5, the V gene TRBV5-6, with TRBD2 as a possible D gene (5 bases). The CDR3 contains 14 residues. The ends were cut back, 3 bases at V and 3 bases at J, with 12 bases in the middle. The germline V gene encodes CDR1 SGHDT and CDR2 YYEEEE. CDR3 in amino acids: CASSWNRGKETQYF. CDR3 in DNA: TGTGCCAGCAGCTGGAATAGAGGGAAAGAGACCCAGTACTTC.

This clonotype was observed a handful of times. The V gene is TRBV21-1, the J gene TRBJ2-6; the table calls TRBD1, which could not be checked here. TRBV21-1 is annotated as a pseudogene. The CDR3 contains 17 residues. CDR3 amino acids: CASSARGSISGANVLTF. The CDR3 DNA reads as TGTGCCAGCAGCGCAAGGGGTAGCATCTCTGGGGCCAACGTCCTGACTTTC.

There are a few counts of this clonotype. This sequence joins TRBV3-1 and TRBJ2-1; 8 bases map to TRBD2. The germline V gene encodes CDR1 LGHDT and CDR2 YNNKEL (reference sequence). The CDR3 loop spans 17 amino acids. J was trimmed by 1 base and V by 0 bases; bases with no gene match: 5. The CDR3 is CASSQDGSGRSYNEQFF. The DNA of the CDR3 is TGTGCCAGCAGCCAAGATGGAAGCGGGAGATCCTACAATGAGCAGTTCTTC.

This clonotype was recorded at least ten times. This chain links TRBV4-2 with TRBJ2-1; possibly TRBD1 for D (5 bases). The germline CDR1 and CDR2 sequences are LGHNA and YNFKEQ. CDR3 length equals 15 residues. V was pared by 6 bases and J by 2 bases, with 14 bases between. The CDR3 protein is CASSPLMGPYNEQFF. The CDR3 DNA follows: TGTGCCAGCAGTCCTTTAATGGGGCCCTACAATGAGCAGTTCTTC.

This sequence joins TRBV28 and TRBJ2-7; a possible D gene is TRBD2 (5 bases). Trimming took 4 bases from V and 9 from J, leaving 13 bases between them. Per the germline V gene, CDR1 is MDHEN and CDR2 is SYDVKM. This CDR3 has 12 residues. The CDR3 reads CASSSYPEGQYF. Written as DNA, the CDR3 is TGTGCCAGCAGTTCCTACCCAGAGGGGCAGTACTTC.

The chain combines TRBV20-1 with TRBJ2-1, with a possible D match to TRBD2 (5 bases). Germline-derived CDR1 and CDR2 are DFQATT and SNEGSKA (reference sequence). The CDR3 has 19 amino acids. Trimming cost V 0 bases and J 4 bases, with 25 bases left between them. The CDR3 sequence: CSARDAHQPQTPGYNEQFF. The CDR3 region has the DNA TGCAGTGCTAGAGATGCCCACCAACCCCAAACTCCGGGGTACAATGAGCAGTTCTTC.